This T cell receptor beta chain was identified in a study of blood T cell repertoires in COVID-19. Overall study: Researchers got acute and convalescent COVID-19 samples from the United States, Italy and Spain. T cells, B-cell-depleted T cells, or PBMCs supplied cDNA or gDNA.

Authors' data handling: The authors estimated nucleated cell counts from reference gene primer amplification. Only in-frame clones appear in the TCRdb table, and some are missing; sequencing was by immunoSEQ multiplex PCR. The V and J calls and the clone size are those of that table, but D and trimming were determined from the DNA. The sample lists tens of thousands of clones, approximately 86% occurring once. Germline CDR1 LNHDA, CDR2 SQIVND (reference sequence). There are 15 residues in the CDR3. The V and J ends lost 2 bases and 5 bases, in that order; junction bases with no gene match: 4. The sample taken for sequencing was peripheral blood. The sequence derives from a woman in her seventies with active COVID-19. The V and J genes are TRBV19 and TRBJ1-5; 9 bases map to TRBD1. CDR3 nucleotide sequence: TGTGCCAGTAGTATAATACAGGGGGCCGATCAGCCCCAGCATTTT. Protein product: CASSIIQGADQPQHF.